Following are 27 T cell receptor beta chains from one sample sequenced in a study of T cells in Graves' hyperthyroidism and ophthalmopathy. Amplified TCR beta CDR3 regions derived from RNA transcripts. The HTBI set primed first-round TCR CDR3 RT-PCR. TCRdb recomputed calls from the multiplex PCR reads with MiXCR, one row per CDR3 protein. This sample carries hundreds of thousands of distinct CDR3 sequences, roughly 40% of them seen once, and the ten largest clones take around 9.3%. The source material was blood. These receptors all come from a man between 18 and 35 years old with Graves' hyperthyroidism.

This clonotype was seen at least ten times. The chain recombines TRBV19 with TRBJ1-1; D ambiguous. Germline loops: CDR1 LNHDA, CDR2 SQIVND (reference sequence). Trimming pared 5 bases from V and 7 bases from J, leaving 14 bases between. The CDR3 has 13 amino acids. The DNA of the CDR3 is TGTGCCAGTAGTCTGGGCCAGGAAGTTGAAGCTTTCTTT. It translates to CASSLGQEVEAFF. Variable domain in full (rest from reference TRBV19 and TRBJ1-1): DGGITQSPKYLFRKEGQNVTLSCEQNLNHDAMYWYRQDPGQGLRLIYYSQIVNDFQKGDIAEGYSVSREKKESFPLTVTSAQKNPTAFYLCASSLGQEVEAFFGQGTRLTVV.

The chain uses TRBV9 and TRBJ1-4; D gene unclear. CDR3 length equals 14 residues. Germline loops: CDR1 SGDLS, CDR2 YYNGEE. V lost 5 bases and J 7 bases, leaving 15 bases between the germline ends. CDR3 protein: CASSFEAIGEKLFF. For the CDR3, the DNA is TGTGCCAGCAGTTTCGAGGCAATCGGTGAAAAACTGTTTTTT.

As for this clonotype: Just one base apart from a much larger clone, this may be a read error. The CDR3 does not end in the conserved phenylalanine or tryptophan, so this is likely a read error. The V gene is TRBV25-1, the J gene TRBJ2-7; the match to TRBD1 covers 9 bases. CDR1 and CDR2 from the germline V gene are MGHDK and SYGVNS. The CDR3 covers 14 residues. V lost 6 bases and J lost 2; bases outside the gene matches: 5. Here the CDR3 DNA reads TGTGCCAGCAGCGCGGGACAGGGACCCTACGAGCAGTACCTC. Amino acid sequence: CASSAGQGPYEQYL.

This clonotype has ten or more counts. The genes are TRBV24-1 and TRBJ2-7; 7 nucleotides align to TRBD1. The J segment lost 1 base and the V segment lost 9 bases, leaving 2 bases of the junction unmatched. The CDR3 is made up of 12 amino acids. The germline V gene has CDR1 KGHDR and CDR2 SFDVKD. Here the CDR3 DNA reads TGTGCCACCCTGGGACAGTCCTACGAGCAGTACTTC. Translation gives CATLGQSYEQYF.

In regard to this clonotype: A much larger clone differs from this one at a single base, so this may be a read error. The genes are TRBV24-1 and TRBJ2-7; D is unclear. Germline CDR1 KGHDR, CDR2 SFDVKD. Between the trimmed V and J ends, which lost 3 bases and 9 bases, there was a span of 11 bases. The CDR3 length is 12 residues. DNA for the CDR3: TGTGCCACCAGTGATCGATGGGTCGGGCAGTACTTC. Translated: CATSDRWVGQYF.

This clonotype came up a few times. The chain recombines TRBV20-1 with TRBJ2-7; D may correspond to TRBD1 or TRBD2 (5 bases each). The V and J ends lost 1 base and 6 bases respectively, with 16 bases between them. This CDR3 is built from 14 residues. Per germline, CDR1 DFQATT and CDR2 SNEGSKA (reference sequence). The CDR3 is CSARVRDLGIEQYF. CDR3 sequence (DNA): TGCAGTGCTAGAGTTAGGGACCTGGGTATCGAGCAGTACTTC.

The chain links TRBV11-2 to TRBJ1-1; D is unclear. The CDR3 length is 14 residues. Germline V gene data show CDR1 as SGHAT and CDR2 as FQNNGV. V lost 1 base to trimming and J lost 2 bases, with 8 bases between them. CDR3 sequence: CASSLVNLNTEAFF. CDR3 nucleotides: TGTGCCAGCAGCTTAGTCAATCTTAACACTGAAGCTTTCTTT.

V is TRBV29-1 and J is TRBJ1-2; D not resolved. Between the trimmed V and J ends, which lost 7 bases and 4 bases, there was a span of 13 bases. Germline V gene lookup returns CDR1 SQVTM and CDR2 ANQGSEA. The CDR3 has 12 amino acids. The CDR3 coding sequence is TGCAGCGGGGGTACCCCAGGCTATGGCTACACCTTC. Protein product: CSGGTPGYGYTF.

The V call is TRBV6-5, the J call TRBJ1-2; D is undetermined. The CDR3 spans 14 residues. Germline CDR1 is MNHEY and CDR2 is SVGAGI. The V end lost 5 bases, the J end lost 6 bases, and 16 bases lay between the germline ends. Here the CDR3 reads CASSEVASGNGYTF. DNA for the CDR3: TGTGCCAGCAGTGAAGTGGCCAGTGGGAATGGCTACACCTTC.

This clonotype was picked up a small number of times. The V gene is TRBV6-6, the J gene TRBJ1-1; D unclear. CDR1 is MNHNY, CDR2 SVGAGI, per germline (reference sequence). Trimming left V 6 bases short and J 1 base short, with 9 bases between. The CDR3 consists of 13 residues. The CDR3 DNA is TGTGCCAGCAGGGGTGGGCCGAACACTGAAGCTTTCTTT. It yields the protein CASRGGPNTEAFF.

About this clonotype: Compared with germline, one end of the junction differs, possibly owing to a read error. The rearrangement links TRBV12-3 or TRBV12-4 to TRBJ2-7; 8 bases match TRBD2. The CDR3 is 16 amino acids. CDR3 nucleotide sequence: TGTGCCAGCAGTGTAGCGGGACACCCCGGCTCCTACGAGCAGTACTTC. Translation gives CASSVAGHPGSYEQYF.

This clonotype has a single count. CDR3 bases: TGTGCCAGCGGTCTAGCGGGGAACACCGGGGAGCTGTTTTTT. It codes for CASGLAGNTGELFF. The chain uses TRBV3-1 and TRBJ2-2, with 8 bases lining up with TRBD2. CDR1 is LGHDT and CDR2 is YNNKEL in the germline V gene (reference sequence). Unmatched junction bases numbered 3, after V lost 8 bases and J lost 1 base. CDR3 length: 14 amino acids.

The sample holds many counts of this clonotype. This chain links TRBV20-1 with TRBJ1-1; D is perhaps TRBD1 (6 bases). The CDR3 is made up of 13 amino acids. The germline gives CDR1 DFQATT, CDR2 SNEGSKA (reference sequence). Trimming took 2 bases from V and 6 from J, leaving 13 bases between them. CDR3 loop: CSARYRVNAEAFF. CDR3 DNA sequence: TGCAGTGCTAGATACAGGGTAAACGCTGAAGCTTTCTTT.

This clonotype was observed at least ten times. The chain recombines TRBV15 with TRBJ1-1; 7 bases align to TRBD1. CDR1 LNHNV and CDR2 YYDKDF come from the germline V gene (reference sequence). This CDR3 contains 16 residues. After removal of 2 bases from V and 11 bases from J, the junction contained 17 bases not matched to a gene. The CDR3 DNA reads as TGTGCCACCAGCAGACGTGAGATTACTAGGGGGCTTGGGGCTTTCTTT. Its translation is CATSRREITRGLGAFF.

Regarding this clonotype: This may be a read error, as it is one base from a much larger clone. The chain carries TRBV9 and TRBJ1-2; the D is unclear. The CDR3 is 11 residues long. The germline gives CDR1 SGDLS, CDR2 YYNGEE. Trimming cost V 3 bases and J 11 bases, with 11 bases left between them. The CDR3 nucleotides are TGTGCCAGCAGCGCAAGGGTAGAATACACCTTC. This codes for CASSARVEYTF.

This rearrangement joins TRBV19 to TRBJ1-2, with 7 bases matching TRBD1. This CDR3 is 13 amino acids long. The germline V gene encodes CDR1 LNHDA and CDR2 SQIVND (reference sequence). Losses at the gene ends were 9 bases for V and 4 bases for J; bases not matched to a gene: 8. The CDR3 nucleotides read TGTGCCAGCCGAGGACAGGCGTTCTATGGCTACACCTTC. Amino acid sequence: CASRGQAFYGYTF.

The CDR3 DNA reads TGTGCCAGTAGTATGGGAGCGGGCAATCAGCCCCAGCATTTT. As protein: CASSMGAGNQPQHF. V usage is TRBV19 and J usage is TRBJ1-5; D gene ambiguous. The CDR3 sequence is 14 residues long. CDR1 and CDR2 (germline): LNHDA, SQIVND (reference sequence). Trimming stripped 3 bases from V and 2 bases from J, with 8 bases between.

CDR3 protein: CASSIDPGGGQPQHF. The CDR3 nucleotides are TGTGCCAGTAGTATAGATCCTGGGGGCGGTCAGCCCCAGCATTTT. This sequence joins TRBV19 and TRBJ1-5; the D gene is possibly TRBD1 (6 bases). CDR1 is LNHDA, CDR2 SQIVND, per germline (reference sequence). Trimming pared 0 bases from V and 6 bases from J, leaving 12 bases between. The CDR3 totals 15 residues.

Concerning this clonotype itself: A much larger clone differs from this one at a single base, so this may be a read error. The chain carries TRBV19 and TRBJ1-4; the D gene is possibly TRBD1 (6 bases). The CDR3 is 13 amino acids. The ends were cut back, 11 bases at V and 6 bases at J, with 16 bases in the middle. Germline lookup yields CDR1 LNHDA and CDR2 SQIVND (reference sequence). CDR3 sequence: CAGIGRGDEKLFF. The CDR3 nucleotides read TGTGCCGGTATCGGCAGGGGTGATGAAAAACTGTTTTTT.

Comment on this clonotype: This could be a read error, since a much larger clone is one nucleotide away. The CDR3 nucleotides are TGCGCCAACAGCTTGGCCGACGGAACCTACGAGCAGTACTTC. It is translated as CANSLADGTYEQYF. The chain links TRBV5-1 to TRBJ2-7; D is uncertain. CDR1 and CDR2 (germline): SGHRS, YFSETQ. The CDR3 totals 14 residues.

Concerning this clonotype: A read error may explain this, as a much larger clone is one base away. This chain connects TRBV10-3 to TRBJ2-7; possible D gene TRBD2, 5 bases. V lost 3 bases, J lost 0 bases, and 6 bases lay in between. Per germline, CDR1 ENHRY and CDR2 SYGVKD. This CDR3 comprises 13 residues. The CDR3 coding sequence is TGTGCCATCAGTGACACTAGCTCCTACGAGCAGTACTTC. Its translation is CAISDTSSYEQYF.

This clonotype was picked up many times. The rearrangement uses TRBV29-1 and TRBJ1-1; D may be TRBD1 (5 bases). V was trimmed by 8 bases and J by 7 bases, leaving 17 bases between them. The CDR3 length is 12 residues. The V gene's germline CDR1 is SQVTM and CDR2 ANQGSEA. The chain's CDR3 is CSIPDGTREAFF. The CDR3 DNA reads TGCAGCATTCCTGACGGGACCCGTGAAGCTTTCTTT.

V usage is TRBV7-9 and J usage is TRBJ1-1; D gene uncertain. The germline V gene encodes CDR1 SEHNR and CDR2 FQNEAQ (reference sequence). The CDR3 sequence is 14 residues long. V shed 5 bases and J shed 11 bases, with 21 bases lying between them. CDR3 amino acids: CASSPSGQILEAFF. The CDR3 coding sequence is TGTGCCAGCAGCCCCTCCGGGCAGATTCTTGAGGCTTTCTTT.

The J gene is TRBJ2-7, the V gene TRBV6-5; 7 bases align to TRBD1. The CDR3 contains 15 residues. CDR1 MNHEY and CDR2 SVGAGI come from the germline V gene. The V and J ends lost 7 bases and 0 bases, in that order; junction bases with no gene match: 9. CDR3 protein: CASTYPGQSSYEQYF. The CDR3 bases are TGTGCCAGCACCTATCCGGGACAGAGCTCCTACGAGCAGTACTTC.

This chain joins TRBV29-1 and TRBJ2-5, with 10 bases identical to TRBD1. The V gene end was trimmed by 7 bases and the J gene end by 2 bases; junction bases not matched to a gene: 7. Looked up from germline, CDR1 is SQVTM and CDR2 is ANQGSEA. This CDR3 region has 14 residues. CDR3 nucleotides: TGCAGCGGGGGGGACAGGGGCAGTCAAGAGACCCAGTACTTC. Amino acid sequence: CSGGDRGSQETQYF. Complete variable domain (other parts from reference TRBV29-1 and TRBJ2-5): SAVISQKPSRDICQRGTSLTIQCQVDSQVTMMFWYRQQPGQSLTLIATANQGSEATYESGFVIDKFPISRPNLTFSTLTVSNMSPEDSSIYLCSGGDRGSQETQYFGPGTRLLVL.

This clonotype was counted between two and nine times. V is TRBV20-1 and J is TRBJ1-1; no reliable D call. This CDR3 spans 15 amino acids. CDR1 and CDR2 (germline): DFQATT, SNEGSKA (reference sequence). Trimming took 4 bases from V and 3 from J, leaving 18 bases between them. Here the CDR3 DNA reads TGCAGTGCTATTCCTCGGTCAGTTGGGGACACTGAAGCTTTCTTT. Protein: CSAIPRSVGDTEAFF.

The chain links TRBV6-5 to TRBJ1-1, with a weak D call TRBD1 (5 bases). Trimming removed 4 bases at V and 6 bases at J, with 15 bases between. This CDR3 spans 14 amino acids. Germline V gene data show CDR1 as MNHEY and CDR2 as SVGAGI. The CDR3 region has the DNA TGTGCCAGCAGTTTTAGAGGGCCGGGGGCTGAAGCTTTCTTT. Translation gives CASSFRGPGAEAFF.